One sample yielded the 4 T cell receptor beta chains listed below, sequenced in a study of T cell changes during pregnancy in multiple sclerosis. The table came from immunoSEQ multiplex PCR; TCRdb's copy has only in-frame clones and leaves some out. This sample has more than 55,000 clones, with around 90% found just once. The sequences come from peripheral blood, collected in the third trimester of pregnancy. Receptor source: a female donor with multiple sclerosis, enrolled in a pregnancy study.

The chain recombines TRBV30 with TRBJ2-5; tentatively, D is TRBD2 (7 bases). V lost 5 bases and J 4 bases, leaving 20 bases between the germline ends. Germline assignment: CDR1 GTSNPN and CDR2 SVGIG (reference sequence). CDR3 length equals 15 residues. CDR3 residues: CAWGGAKGPPETQYF. The CDR3 nucleotides are TGTGCCTGGGGGGGGGCAAAGGGTCCCCCAGAGACCCAGTACTTC.

The CDR3 nucleotides are TGTGCCAGCAGCTTTGATGAGGCCTCTGAAGCTTTCTTT. Amino acid sequence: CASSFDEASEAFF. The V call is TRBV5-4, the J call TRBJ1-1; D unresolved. V was trimmed by 2 bases and J by 6 bases, leaving 11 bases between them. Germline V CDR1 and CDR2: SGHNT, YYREEE (reference sequence). This CDR3 comprises 13 residues.

The chain employs TRBV13 and TRBJ1-1; no definite D call. CDR1 and CDR2 from the germline V gene are PRHDT and FYEKMQ (reference sequence). The CDR3 sequence is 13 residues long. Trimming took off 5 bases at V and 6 bases at J, with 13 bases between the two ends. The CDR3 loop reads CASSPREESEAFF. CDR3 coding DNA: TGTGCCAGCAGCCCCAGAGAGGAGTCTGAAGCTTTCTTT.

This chain joins TRBV18 and TRBJ2-2; 8 nucleotides agree with TRBD1. The germline V gene encodes CDR1 KGHSH and CDR2 LQKENI. The CDR3 is made up of 14 amino acids. Trimming at V came to 3 bases and at J to 6 bases, leaving 3 bases not matched to a gene. The CDR3 protein is CASSPDRVPGELFF. The DNA of the CDR3 is TGTGCCAGCTCACCGGACAGGGTTCCCGGGGAGCTGTTTTTT.